The clone carrying this T cell receptor (beta chain) was recorded many times. MiXCR was run by TCRdb on the 5' RACE reads, yielding one entry per CDR3 protein. The sample records about 140,000 distinct CDR3 sequences, 6.5% to 8.5% being singletons. Germline-derived CDR1 and CDR2 are DFQATT and SNEGSKA (reference sequence). CDR3 length: 16 amino acids. Deletions cut 3 bases from V and 1 base from J, with 16 bases between. The sample comes from a study of CD8 T cells in ankylosing spondylitis. This TCR came from a male donor with ankylosing spondylitis. The specimen sequenced was synovial fluid, either unsorted or a sorted T cell fraction (not recorded which). The V and J genes are TRBV20-1 and TRBJ2-1; D may be TRBD1 (6 bases). The CDR3 nucleotides are TGCAGTGCTAGGCGCGCAGGGGCAGATTCCTACAATGAGCAGTTCTTC. It is translated as CSARRAGADSYNEQFF.